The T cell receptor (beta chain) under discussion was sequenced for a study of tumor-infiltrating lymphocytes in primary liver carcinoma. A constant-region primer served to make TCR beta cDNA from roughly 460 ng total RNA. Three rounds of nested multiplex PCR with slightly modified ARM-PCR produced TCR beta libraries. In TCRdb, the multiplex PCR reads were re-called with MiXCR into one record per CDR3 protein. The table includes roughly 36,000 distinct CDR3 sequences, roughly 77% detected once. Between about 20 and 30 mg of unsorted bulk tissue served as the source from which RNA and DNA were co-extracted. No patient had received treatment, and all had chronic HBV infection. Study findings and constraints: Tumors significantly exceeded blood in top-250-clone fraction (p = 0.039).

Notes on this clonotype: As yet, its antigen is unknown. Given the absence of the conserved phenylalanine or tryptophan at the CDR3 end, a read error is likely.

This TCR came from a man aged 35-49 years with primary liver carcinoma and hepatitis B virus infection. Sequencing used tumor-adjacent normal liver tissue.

DNA for the CDR3: TGTGCCAGCAGCATTGGACTGGGGGGAACTGAAGCTTTCTTA. This translates into CASSIGLGGTEAFL. The V call is TRBV11-2, the J call TRBJ1-1; perhaps TRBD1 as D (5 bases). Germline V gene sequence: CDR1 SGHAT, CDR2 FQNNGV. With 5 bases removed from V and 5 bases from J, the gap between germline ends came to 15 bases. CDR3 length: 14 amino acids.